One TCR beta chain is described in this entry. This CDR3 region has 16 residues. The germline V gene encodes CDR1 LGHNA and CDR2 YSLEER. V was shortened by 7 bases and J by 8 bases, with 26 bases between the two germline ends. This entry comes from a study of cytomegalovirus exposure and HLA in healthy donors. A multiplex PCR was run with 60 Vbeta primers and 13 Jbeta primers. TCRdb's table, derived via immunoSEQ multiplex PCR, lists solely in-frame clones and lacks some. The sample's table shows 200,000 to 250,000 clones. The clonotype comes from a woman younger than 45 in good health and CMV-seropositive. J is TRBJ1-1 and V is TRBV4-3, with D perhaps matching TRBD1 (6 bases). The sample taken for sequencing was PBMCs. The DNA of the CDR3 is TGCGCCAGCACCCGACAGGCCTTCAGGTCGACCGCCGAAGCTTTCTTT. Translated: CASTRQAFRSTAEAFF.